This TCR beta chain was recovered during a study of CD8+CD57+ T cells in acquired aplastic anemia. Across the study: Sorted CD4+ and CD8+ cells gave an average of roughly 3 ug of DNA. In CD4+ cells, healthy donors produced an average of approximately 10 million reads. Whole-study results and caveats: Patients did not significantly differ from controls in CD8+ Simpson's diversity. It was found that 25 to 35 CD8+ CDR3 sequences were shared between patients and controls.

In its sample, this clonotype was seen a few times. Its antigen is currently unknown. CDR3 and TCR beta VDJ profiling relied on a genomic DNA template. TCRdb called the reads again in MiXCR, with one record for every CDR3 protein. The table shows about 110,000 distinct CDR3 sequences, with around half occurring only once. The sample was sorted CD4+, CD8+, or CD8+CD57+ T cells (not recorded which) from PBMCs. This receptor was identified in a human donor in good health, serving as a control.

The CDR3 nucleotides are TGTGCCAGCAGTTTTGATGACGAGCCGACCCTACCCACAGATACGCAGTATTTT. Translation gives CASSFDDEPTLPTDTQYF. V usage is TRBV12-3 or TRBV12-4 and J usage is TRBJ2-3; D gene ambiguous. The V and J ends lost 3 bases and 2 bases respectively, with 21 bases between them. The length of the CDR3 is 18 residues.